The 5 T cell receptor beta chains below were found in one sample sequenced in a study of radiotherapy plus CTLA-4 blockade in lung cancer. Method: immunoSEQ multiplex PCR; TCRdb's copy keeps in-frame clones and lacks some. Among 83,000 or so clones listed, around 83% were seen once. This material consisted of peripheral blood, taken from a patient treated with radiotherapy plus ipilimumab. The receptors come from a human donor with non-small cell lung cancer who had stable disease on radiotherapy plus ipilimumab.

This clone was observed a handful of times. The DNA of the CDR3 is TGTGCCAGCAGTTTATCGAATAGCAATCAGCCCCAGCATTTT. Translated: CASSLSNSNQPQHF. The chain joins TRBV27 to TRBJ1-5, with D uncertain. This CDR3 has 14 amino acids. Per germline, CDR1 MNHEY and CDR2 SMNVEV (reference sequence). Between the trimmed V and J ends, which lost 0 bases and 0 bases, there was a span of 3 bases.

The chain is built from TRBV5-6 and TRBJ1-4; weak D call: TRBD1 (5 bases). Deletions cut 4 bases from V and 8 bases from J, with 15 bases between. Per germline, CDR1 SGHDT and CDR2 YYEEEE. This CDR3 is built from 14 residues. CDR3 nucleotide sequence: TGTGCCAGCAGCCGGGTACAGGCCGGAGAAAAACTGTTTTTT. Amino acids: CASSRVQAGEKLFF.

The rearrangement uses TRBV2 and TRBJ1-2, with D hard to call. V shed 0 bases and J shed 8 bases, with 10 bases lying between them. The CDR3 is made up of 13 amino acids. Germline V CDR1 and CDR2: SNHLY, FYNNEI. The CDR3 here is CASSEAVGLGYTF. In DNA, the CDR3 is TGTGCCAGCAGTGAAGCGGTAGGGCTCGGCTACACCTTC.

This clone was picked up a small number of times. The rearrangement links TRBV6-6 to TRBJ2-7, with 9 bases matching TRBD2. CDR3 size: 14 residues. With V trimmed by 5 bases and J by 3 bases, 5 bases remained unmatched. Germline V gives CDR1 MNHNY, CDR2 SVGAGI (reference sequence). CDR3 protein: CASSPTTSGYEQYF. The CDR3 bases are TGTGCCAGCAGTCCCACGACTAGCGGCTACGAGCAGTACTTC.

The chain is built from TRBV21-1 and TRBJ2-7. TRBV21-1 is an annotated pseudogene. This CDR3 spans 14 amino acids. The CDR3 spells CASEGFRVAYEQYF. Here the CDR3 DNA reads TGTGCCAGCGAGGGTTTCAGGGTTGCCTACGAGCAGTACTTC.